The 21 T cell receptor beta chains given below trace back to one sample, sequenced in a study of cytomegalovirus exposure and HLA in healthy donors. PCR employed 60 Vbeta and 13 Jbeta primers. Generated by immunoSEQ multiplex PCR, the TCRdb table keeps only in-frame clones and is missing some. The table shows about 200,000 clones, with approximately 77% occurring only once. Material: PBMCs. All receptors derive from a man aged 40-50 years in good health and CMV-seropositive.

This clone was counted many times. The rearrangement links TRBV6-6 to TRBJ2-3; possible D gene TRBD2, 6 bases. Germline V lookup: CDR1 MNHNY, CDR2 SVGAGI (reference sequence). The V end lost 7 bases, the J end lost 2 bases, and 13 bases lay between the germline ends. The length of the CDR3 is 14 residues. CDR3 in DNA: TGTGCCAGCACCTGGAGGGCCCTCACAGATACGCAGTATTTT. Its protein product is CASTWRALTDTQYF.

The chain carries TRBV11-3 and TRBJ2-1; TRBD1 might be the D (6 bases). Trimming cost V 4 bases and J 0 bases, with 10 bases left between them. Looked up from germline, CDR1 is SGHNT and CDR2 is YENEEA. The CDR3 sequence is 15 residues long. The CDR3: CASSSDSRSYNEQFF. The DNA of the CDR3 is TGTGCCAGCAGCTCGGACAGCCGCTCCTACAATGAGCAGTTCTTC. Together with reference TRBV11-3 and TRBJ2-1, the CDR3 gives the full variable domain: EAGVVQSPRYKIIEKKQPVAFWCNPISGHNTLYWYLQNLGQGPELLIRYENEEAVDDSQLPKDRFSAERLKGVDSTLKIQPAELGDSAVYLCASSSDSRSYNEQFFGPGTRLTVL.

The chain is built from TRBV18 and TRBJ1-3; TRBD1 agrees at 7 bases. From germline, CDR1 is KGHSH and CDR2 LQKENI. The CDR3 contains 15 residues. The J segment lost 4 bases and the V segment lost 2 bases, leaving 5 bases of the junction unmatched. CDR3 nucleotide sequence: TGTGCCAGCTCACCATCGACAGGGTTCGGAAACACCATATATTTT. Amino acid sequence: CASSPSTGFGNTIYF.

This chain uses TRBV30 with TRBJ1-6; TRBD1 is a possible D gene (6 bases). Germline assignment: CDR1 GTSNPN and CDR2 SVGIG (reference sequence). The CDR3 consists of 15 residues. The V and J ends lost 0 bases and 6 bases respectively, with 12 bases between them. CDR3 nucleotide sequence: TGTGCCTGGAGTGTACAGGGTTTACCTAATTCACCCCTCCACTTT. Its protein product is CAWSVQGLPNSPLHF.

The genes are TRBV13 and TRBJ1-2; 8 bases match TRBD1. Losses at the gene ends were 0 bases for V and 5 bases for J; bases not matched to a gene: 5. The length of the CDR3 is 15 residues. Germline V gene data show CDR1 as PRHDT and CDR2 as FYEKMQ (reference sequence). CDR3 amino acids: CASSLGGQVFYGYTF. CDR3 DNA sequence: TGTGCCAGCAGCTTAGGGGGACAGGTCTTTTATGGCTACACCTTC.

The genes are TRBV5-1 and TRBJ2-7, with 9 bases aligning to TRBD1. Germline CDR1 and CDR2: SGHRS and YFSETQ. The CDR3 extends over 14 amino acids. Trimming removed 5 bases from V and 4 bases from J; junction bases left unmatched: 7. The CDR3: CASSPGQGLYEQYF. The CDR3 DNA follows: TGCGCCAGCAGTCCCGGACAGGGGCTTTACGAGCAGTACTTC.

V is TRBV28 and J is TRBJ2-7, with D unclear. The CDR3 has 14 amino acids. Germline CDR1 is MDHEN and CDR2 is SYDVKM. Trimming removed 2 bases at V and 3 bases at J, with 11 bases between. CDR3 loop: CASSLLTTGYEQYF. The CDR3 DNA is TGTGCCAGCAGTTTACTCACTACGGGCTACGAGCAGTACTTC.

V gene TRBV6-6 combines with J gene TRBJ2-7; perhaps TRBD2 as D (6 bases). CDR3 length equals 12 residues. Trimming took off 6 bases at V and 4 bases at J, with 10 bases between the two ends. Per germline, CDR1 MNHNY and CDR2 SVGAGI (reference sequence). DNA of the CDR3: TGTGCCAGCAGCGCTAGCGCGTACGAGCAGTACTTC. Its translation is CASSASAYEQYF.

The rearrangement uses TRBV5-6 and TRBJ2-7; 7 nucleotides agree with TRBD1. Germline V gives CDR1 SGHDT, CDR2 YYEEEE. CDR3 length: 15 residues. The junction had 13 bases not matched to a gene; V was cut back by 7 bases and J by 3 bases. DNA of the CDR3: TGTGCCAGCGGCGCCCCCCGGGACAGCCACTACGAGCAGTACTTC. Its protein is CASGAPRDSHYEQYF. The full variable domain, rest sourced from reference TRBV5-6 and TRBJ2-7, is DAGVTQSPTHLIKTRGQQVTLRCSPKSGHDTVSWYQQALGQGPQFIFQYYEEEERQRGNFPDRFSGHQFPNYSSELNVNALLLGDSALYLCASGAPRDSHYEQYFGPGTRLTVT.

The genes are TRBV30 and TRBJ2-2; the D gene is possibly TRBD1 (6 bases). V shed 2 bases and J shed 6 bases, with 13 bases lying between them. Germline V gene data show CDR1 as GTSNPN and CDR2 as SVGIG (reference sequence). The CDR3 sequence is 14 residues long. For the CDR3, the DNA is TGTGCCTGGAGTAGAAGGGGGTATCCCGGGGAGCTGTTTTTT. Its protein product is CAWSRRGYPGELFF.

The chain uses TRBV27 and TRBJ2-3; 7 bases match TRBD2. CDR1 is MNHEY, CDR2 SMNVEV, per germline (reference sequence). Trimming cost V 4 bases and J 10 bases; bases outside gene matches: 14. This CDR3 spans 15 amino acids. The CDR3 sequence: CASSSGLVGDHAQYF. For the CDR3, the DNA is TGTGCCAGCAGTTCAGGACTAGTTGGTGATCACGCGCAGTATTTT.

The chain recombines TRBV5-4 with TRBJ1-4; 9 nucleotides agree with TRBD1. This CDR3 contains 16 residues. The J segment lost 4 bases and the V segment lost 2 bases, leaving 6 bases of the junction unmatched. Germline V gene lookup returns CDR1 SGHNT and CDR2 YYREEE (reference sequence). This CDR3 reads CASSFGQGKGNEKLFF. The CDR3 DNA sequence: TGTGCCAGCAGCTTTGGACAGGGGAAGGGTAATGAAAAACTGTTTTTT.

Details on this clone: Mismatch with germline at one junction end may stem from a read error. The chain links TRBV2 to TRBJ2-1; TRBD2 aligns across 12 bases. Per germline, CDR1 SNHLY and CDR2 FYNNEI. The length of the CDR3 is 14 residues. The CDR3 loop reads CVSKELAGGAEQFF. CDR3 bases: TGTGTCAGCAAGGAACTAGCGGGAGGAGCTGAGCAGTTCTTC. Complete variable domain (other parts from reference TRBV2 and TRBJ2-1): EPEVTQTPSHQVTQMGQEVILRCVPISNHLYFYWYRQILGQKVEFLVSFYNNEISEKSEIFDDQFSVERPDGSNFTLKIRSTKLEDSAMYFCVSKELAGGAEQFFGPGTRLTVL.

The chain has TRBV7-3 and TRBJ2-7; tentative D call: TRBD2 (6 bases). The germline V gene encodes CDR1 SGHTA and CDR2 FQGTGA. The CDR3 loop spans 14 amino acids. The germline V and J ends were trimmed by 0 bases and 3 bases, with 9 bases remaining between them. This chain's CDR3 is CASSLTGGGYEQYF. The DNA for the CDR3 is TGTGCCAGCAGCTTAACCGGGGGAGGCTACGAGCAGTACTTC.

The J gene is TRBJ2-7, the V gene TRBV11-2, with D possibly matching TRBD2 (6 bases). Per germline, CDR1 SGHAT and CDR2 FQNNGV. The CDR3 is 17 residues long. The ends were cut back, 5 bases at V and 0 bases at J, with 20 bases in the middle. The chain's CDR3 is CASSPVGLKLPSYEQYF. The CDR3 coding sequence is TGTGCCAGCAGCCCTGTCGGACTAAAACTTCCCTCCTACGAGCAGTACTTC.

The CDR3 is CASSARASGANVLTF. The CDR3 bases are TGTGCCAGCAGCGCGAGAGCCTCTGGGGCCAACGTCCTGACTTTC. The chain links TRBV11-1 to TRBJ2-6; D remains ambiguous. CDR1 and CDR2 (germline): SGHAT, FQDESV (reference sequence). The ends were cut back, 5 bases at V and 0 bases at J, with 8 bases in the middle. This CDR3 has 15 residues.

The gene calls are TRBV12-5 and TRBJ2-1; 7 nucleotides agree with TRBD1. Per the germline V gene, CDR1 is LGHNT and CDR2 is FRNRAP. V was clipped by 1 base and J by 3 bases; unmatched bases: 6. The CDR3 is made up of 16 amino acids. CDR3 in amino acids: CASGLAGGLFYNEQFF. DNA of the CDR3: TGTGCTAGTGGTTTGGCAGGGGGATTATTCTACAATGAGCAGTTCTTC. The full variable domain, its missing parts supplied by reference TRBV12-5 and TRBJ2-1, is DARVTQTPRHKVTEMGQEVTMRCQPILGHNTVFWYRQTMMQGLELLAYFRNRAPLDDSGMPKDRFSAEMPDATLATLKIQPSEPRDSAVYFCASGLAGGLFYNEQFFGPGTRLTVL.

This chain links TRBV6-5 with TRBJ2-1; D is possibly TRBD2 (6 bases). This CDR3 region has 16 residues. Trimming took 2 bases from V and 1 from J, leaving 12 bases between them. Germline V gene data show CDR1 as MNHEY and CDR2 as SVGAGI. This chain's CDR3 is CASSYRGIPSYNEQFF. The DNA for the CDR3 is TGTGCCAGCAGTTACCGCGGGATTCCTTCCTACAATGAGCAGTTCTTC.

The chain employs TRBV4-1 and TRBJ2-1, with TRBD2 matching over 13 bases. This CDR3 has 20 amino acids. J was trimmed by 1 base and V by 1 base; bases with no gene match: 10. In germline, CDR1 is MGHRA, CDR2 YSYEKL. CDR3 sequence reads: CASSQAGALAGGVSYNEQFF. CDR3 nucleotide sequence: TGCGCCAGCAGCCAAGCGGGGGCACTAGCGGGAGGGGTGTCCTACAATGAGCAGTTCTTC.

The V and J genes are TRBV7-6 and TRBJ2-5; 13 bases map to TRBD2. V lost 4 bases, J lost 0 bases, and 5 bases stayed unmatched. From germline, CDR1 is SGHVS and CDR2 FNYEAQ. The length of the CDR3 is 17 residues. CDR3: CASSSGLAGAYQETQYF. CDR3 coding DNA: TGTGCCAGCAGCTCAGGACTAGCGGGGGCCTACCAAGAGACCCAGTACTTC.

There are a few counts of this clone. The CDR3 region has the DNA TGTGCCACCAGCAGAGTGGTACAGGCAAGATCAACTAATGAAAAACTGTTTTTT. It codes for CATSRVVQARSTNEKLFF. The V call is TRBV15, the J call TRBJ1-4; possible D gene TRBD1, 5 bases. CDR3 length: 18 amino acids. V shed 1 base and J shed 0 bases, with 15 bases lying between them. Germline V CDR1 and CDR2: LNHNV, YYDKDF (reference sequence). Full variable domain (rest looked up from reference TRBV15 and TRBJ1-4): DAMVIQNPRYQVTQFGKPVTLSCSQTLNHNVMYWYQQKSSQAPKLLFHYYDKDFNNEADTPDNFQSRRPNTSFCFLDIRSPGLGDTAMYLCATSRVVQARSTNEKLFFGSGTQLSVL.